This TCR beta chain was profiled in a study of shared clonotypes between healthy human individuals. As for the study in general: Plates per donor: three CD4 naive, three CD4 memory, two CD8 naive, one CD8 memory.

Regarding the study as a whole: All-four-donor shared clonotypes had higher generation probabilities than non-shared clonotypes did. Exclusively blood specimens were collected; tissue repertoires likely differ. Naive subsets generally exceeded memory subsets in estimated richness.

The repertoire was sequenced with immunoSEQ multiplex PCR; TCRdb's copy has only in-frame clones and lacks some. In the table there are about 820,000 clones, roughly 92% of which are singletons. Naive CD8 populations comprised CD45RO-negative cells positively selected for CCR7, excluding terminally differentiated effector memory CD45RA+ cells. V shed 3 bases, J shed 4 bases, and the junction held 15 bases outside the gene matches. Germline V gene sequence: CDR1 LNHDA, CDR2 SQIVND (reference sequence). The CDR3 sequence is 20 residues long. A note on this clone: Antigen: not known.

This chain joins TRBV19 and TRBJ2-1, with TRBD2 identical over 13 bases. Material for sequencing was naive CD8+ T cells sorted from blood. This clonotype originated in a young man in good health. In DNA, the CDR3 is TGTGCCAGTAGTATCCAGGACGACCGGGGACTAGCGGGACCTTACAATGAGCAGTTCTTC. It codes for CASSIQDDRGLAGPYNEQFF. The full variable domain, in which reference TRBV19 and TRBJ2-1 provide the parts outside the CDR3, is DGGITQSPKYLFRKEGQNVTLSCEQNLNHDAMYWYRQDPGQGLRLIYYSQIVNDFQKGDIAEGYSVSREKKESFPLTVTSAQKNPTAFYLCASSIQDDRGLAGPYNEQFFGPGTRLTVL.